The clone carrying this T cell receptor beta chain was picked up a small number of times. Recruits, aged about 18 to 90 years, lived in 24 US areas. Clinical history as reported by participants underpinned cohort assignment. The sample is drawn from a study of blood T cell repertoires in COVID-19. Study-level background: T cells, B-cell-depleted T cells, or PBMCs provided the cDNA or gDNA that served as material.

Assay used: immunoSEQ multiplex PCR; TCRdb lists only in-frame clones, some missing. This sample has a few hundred thousand clones, with around nine tenths found just once. V shed 0 bases, J shed 3 bases, and the junction held 5 bases outside the gene matches. Germline V lookup: CDR1 SGDLS, CDR2 YYNGEE. This CDR3 has 15 residues. The rearrangement joins TRBV9 to TRBJ2-5; 7 bases agree with TRBD2. This TCR was recovered from a woman younger than 30 who had recovered from COVID-19. The sample consisted of PBMCs or T cells enriched from blood (not recorded which). As DNA, the CDR3 is TGTGCCAGCAGCGTAGCCGCGGGGGAAAAAGAGACCCAGTACTTC. This translates into CASSVAAGEKETQYF.